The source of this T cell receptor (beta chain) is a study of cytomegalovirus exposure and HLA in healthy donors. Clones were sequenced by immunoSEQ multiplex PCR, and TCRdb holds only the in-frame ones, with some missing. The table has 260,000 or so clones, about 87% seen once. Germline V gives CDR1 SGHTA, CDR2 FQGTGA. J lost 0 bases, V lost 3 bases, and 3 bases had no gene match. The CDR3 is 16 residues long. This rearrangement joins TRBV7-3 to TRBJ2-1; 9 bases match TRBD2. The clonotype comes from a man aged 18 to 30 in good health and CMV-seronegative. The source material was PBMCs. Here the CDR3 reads CASSLAGGRSYNEQFF. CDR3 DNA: TGTGCCAGCAGCTTGGCGGGAGGGCGCTCCTACAATGAGCAGTTCTTC.